The clone carrying this T cell receptor (beta chain) was counted a few times. What was sequenced were expressed TCRB transcripts, since all of the isolated RNA had been reverse transcribed. Using immunoSEQ multiplex PCR, the repertoire was profiled, and TCRdb retains in-frame clones only, with some absent. Of roughly 380,000 clones in the sample, around 20% were seen once. This sample was included in a study of beta chain features in type 1 diabetes. Sequences were obtained from naive CD4+ T cells from blood. The receptor comes from a woman between 18 and 29 years old in good health.

Written as DNA, the CDR3 is TGTGCCAGCAGCTTATACAGGGAACACTTCGAGCAGTACTTC. Translated, it gives CASSLYREHFEQYF. This rearrangement joins TRBV7-9 to TRBJ2-7; perhaps TRBD1 as D (6 bases). CDR3 length equals 14 residues. V was cut by 2 bases and J by 6 bases, with 14 bases left in between. Looked up from germline, CDR1 is SEHNR and CDR2 is FQNEAQ (reference sequence).